Below are 3 T cell receptor beta chains sequenced from a single sample in a study of beta chain features in type 1 diabetes (dated by TCRdb to the late 2010s). On the study overall, not on this receptor specifically: A moderate but significant shortening of TCRB CDR3 length was observed in type 1 diabetes patients in all four CD4+ subsets.

What these receptors recognize is not known. Receptors were amplified or captured by the immunoSEQ multiplex PCR assay. The entire isolated RNA was reverse transcribed using the High Capacity cDNA Reverse Transcription Kit, and thus expressed TCRB transcripts were sequenced. TCRdb mirrors the immuneACCESS table, restricted to in-frame sequences. Some clones are absent from its copies; in checked studies, under half trace to an unresolved V gene, and the reason for the others is unknown. The sample table records 300,000 to 400,000 clones; approximately 9.9% of these occur just once. The ten largest clones take up approximately 1% of the sample. The material sequenced was central memory CD4+ T cells from blood. The source is a man aged 25-45 years with type 1 diabetes.

The chain joins TRBV29-1 to TRBJ1-1, with 9 bases fitting TRBD1. The junction had 7 bases not matched to a gene; V was cut back by 7 bases and J by 1 base. The CDR3 totals 14 residues. Per the germline V gene, CDR1 is SQVTM and CDR2 is ANQGSEA. CDR3 sequence reads: CSGQQGAGNTEAFF. Written as DNA, the CDR3 is TGCAGCGGACAACAGGGGGCAGGGAACACTGAAGCTTTCTTT.

This clone has more than one count but fewer than ten. The chain combines TRBV11-2 with TRBJ2-7; 9 bases agree with TRBD1. Germline V gene sequence: CDR1 SGHAT, CDR2 FQNNGV. The CDR3 contains 13 residues. J lost 3 bases, V lost 6 bases, and 3 bases had no gene match. CDR3 residues: CASRRGQGYEQYF. The CDR3 nucleotides are TGTGCCAGCAGAAGGGGACAGGGCTACGAGCAGTACTTC.

This clone occurred many times. The identical CDR3 is also encoded by other nucleotide sequences in the sample. The rearrangement links TRBV2 to TRBJ1-2; D unresolved. The CDR3 contains 13 residues. Germline-derived CDR1 and CDR2 are SNHLY and FYNNEI. V dropped 2 bases and J dropped 3 bases, with 7 bases sitting between them. Here the CDR3 reads CASSERSDYGYTF. Written as DNA, the CDR3 is TGTGCCAGCAGTGAACGGTCAGACTATGGCTACACCTTC.